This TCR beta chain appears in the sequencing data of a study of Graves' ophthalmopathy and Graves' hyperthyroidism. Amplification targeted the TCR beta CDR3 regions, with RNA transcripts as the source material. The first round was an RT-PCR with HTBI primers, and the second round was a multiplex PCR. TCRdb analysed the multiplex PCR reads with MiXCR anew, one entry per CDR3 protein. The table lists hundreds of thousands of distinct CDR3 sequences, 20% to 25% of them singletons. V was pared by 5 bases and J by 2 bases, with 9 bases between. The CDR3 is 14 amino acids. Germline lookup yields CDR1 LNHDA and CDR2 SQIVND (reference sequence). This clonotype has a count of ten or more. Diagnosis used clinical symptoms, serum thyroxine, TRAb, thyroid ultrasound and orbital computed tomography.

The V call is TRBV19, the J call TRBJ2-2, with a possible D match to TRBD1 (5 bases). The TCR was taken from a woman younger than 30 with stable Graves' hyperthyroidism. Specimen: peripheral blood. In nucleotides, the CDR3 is TGTGCCAGTAGTGGAACAGGAAACACCGGGGAGCTGTTTTTT. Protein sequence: CASSGTGNTGELFF.